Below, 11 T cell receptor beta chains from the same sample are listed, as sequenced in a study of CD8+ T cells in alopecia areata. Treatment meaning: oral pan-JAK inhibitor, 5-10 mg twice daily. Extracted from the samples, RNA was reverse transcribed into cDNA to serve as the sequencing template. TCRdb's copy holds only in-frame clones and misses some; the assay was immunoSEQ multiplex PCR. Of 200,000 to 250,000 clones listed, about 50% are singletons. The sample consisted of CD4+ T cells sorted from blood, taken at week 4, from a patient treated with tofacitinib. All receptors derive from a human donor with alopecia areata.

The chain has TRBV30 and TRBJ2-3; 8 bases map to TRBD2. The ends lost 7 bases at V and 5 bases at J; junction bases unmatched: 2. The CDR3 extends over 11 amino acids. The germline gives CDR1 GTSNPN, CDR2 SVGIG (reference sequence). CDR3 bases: TGTGCCTCGGGAGGGAGAGATACGCAGTATTTT. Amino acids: CASGGRDTQYF.

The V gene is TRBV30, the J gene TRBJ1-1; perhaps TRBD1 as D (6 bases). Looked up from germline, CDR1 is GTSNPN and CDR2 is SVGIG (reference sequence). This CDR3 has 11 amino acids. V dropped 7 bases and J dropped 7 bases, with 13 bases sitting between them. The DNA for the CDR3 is TGTGCCTCCCGACAGGCCGATGAAGCTTTCTTT. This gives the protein CASRQADEAFF.

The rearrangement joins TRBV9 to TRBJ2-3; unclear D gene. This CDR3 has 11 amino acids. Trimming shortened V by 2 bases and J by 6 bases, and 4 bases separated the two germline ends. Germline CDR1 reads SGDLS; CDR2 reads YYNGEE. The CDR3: CASSVRDTQYF. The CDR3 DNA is TGTGCCAGCAGCGTCAGGGATACGCAGTATTTT.

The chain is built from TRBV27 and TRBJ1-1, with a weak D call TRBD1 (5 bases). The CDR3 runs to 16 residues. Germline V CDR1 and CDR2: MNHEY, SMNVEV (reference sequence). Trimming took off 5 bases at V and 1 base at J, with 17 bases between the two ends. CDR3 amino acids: CASSRTRVRANTEAFF. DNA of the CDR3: TGTGCCAGCAGTAGAACCAGGGTTAGGGCGAACACTGAAGCTTTCTTT.

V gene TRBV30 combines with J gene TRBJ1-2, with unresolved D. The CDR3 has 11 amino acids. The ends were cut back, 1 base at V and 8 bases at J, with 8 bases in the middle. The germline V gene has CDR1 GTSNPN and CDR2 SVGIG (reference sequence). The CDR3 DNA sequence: TGTGCCTGGAGTGAAGTACGCGGCTACACCTTC. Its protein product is CAWSEVRGYTF.

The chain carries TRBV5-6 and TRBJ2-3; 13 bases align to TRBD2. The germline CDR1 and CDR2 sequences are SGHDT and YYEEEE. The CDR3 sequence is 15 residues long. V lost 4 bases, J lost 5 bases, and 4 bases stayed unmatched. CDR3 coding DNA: TGTGCCAGCAGCCGCGGACTAGCGGGGGAAGATACGCAGTATTTT. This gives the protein CASSRGLAGEDTQYF.

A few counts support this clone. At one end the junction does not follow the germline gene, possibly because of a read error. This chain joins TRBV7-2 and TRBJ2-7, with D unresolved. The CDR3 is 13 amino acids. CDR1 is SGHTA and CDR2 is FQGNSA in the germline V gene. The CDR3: CASSNRIFGEQYF. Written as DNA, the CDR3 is TGCGCCAGCAGCAACAGAATATTCGGCGAGCAGTACTTC.

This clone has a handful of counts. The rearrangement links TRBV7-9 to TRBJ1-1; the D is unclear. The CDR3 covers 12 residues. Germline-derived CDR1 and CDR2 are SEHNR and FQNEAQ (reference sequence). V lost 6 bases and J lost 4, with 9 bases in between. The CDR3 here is CASRLTGTEAFF. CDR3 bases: TGTGCCAGCAGATTAACGGGCACTGAAGCTTTCTTT. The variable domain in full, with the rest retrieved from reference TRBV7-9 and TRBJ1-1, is DTGVSQNPRHKITKRGQNVTFRCDPISEHNRLYWYRQTLGQGPEFLTYFQNEAQLEKSRLLSDRFSAERPKGSFSTLEIQRTEQGDSAMYLCASRLTGTEAFFGQGTRLTVV.

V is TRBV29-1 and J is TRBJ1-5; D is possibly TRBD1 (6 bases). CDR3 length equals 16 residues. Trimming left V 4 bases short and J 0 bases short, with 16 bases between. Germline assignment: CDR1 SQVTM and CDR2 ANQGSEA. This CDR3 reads CSVGQSDSNSNQPQHF. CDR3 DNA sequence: TGCAGCGTTGGCCAGTCGGACAGCAATAGCAATCAGCCCCAGCATTTT.

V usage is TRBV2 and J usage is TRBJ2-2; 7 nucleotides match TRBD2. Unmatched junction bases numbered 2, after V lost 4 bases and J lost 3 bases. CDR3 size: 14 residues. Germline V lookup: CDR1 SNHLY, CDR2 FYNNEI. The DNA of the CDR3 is TGTGCCAGCAGTGTGCTAGCGGACACCGGGGAGCTGTTTTTT. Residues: CASSVLADTGELFF.

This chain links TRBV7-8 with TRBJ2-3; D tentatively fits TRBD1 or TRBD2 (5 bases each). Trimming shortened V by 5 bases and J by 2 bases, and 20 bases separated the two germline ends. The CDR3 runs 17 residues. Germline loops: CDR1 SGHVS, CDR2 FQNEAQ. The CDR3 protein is CASSPEGQGFSTDTQYF. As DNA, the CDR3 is TGTGCCAGCAGCCCTGAGGGTCAGGGATTCTCCACAGATACGCAGTATTTT. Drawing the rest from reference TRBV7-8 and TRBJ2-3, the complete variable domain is GAGVSQSPRYKVAKRGQDVALRCDPISGHVSLFWYQQALGQGPEFLTYFQNEAQLDKSGLPSDRFFAERPEGSVSTLKIQRTQQEDSAVYLCASSPEGQGFSTDTQYFGPGTRLTVL.